This TCR beta chain stems from a study of shared clonotypes between healthy human individuals. Turning to the study itself: Each donor's CD4 naive and CD4 memory cells filled three plates apiece, CD8 naive two, and CD8 memory one.

Findings of the study overall: Having only a few donors restricted how much genetic and exposure-history diversity was captured. Naive subsets usually exceeded memory subsets in estimated richness. Among non-shared clonotypes, generation probabilities were lower than among those shared by all four donors.

Notes on this clone: Its specificity is not known.

Some clones are missing from TCRdb's copy, which holds only in-frame ones; the method was immunoSEQ multiplex PCR. The sample lists roughly 1,600,000 clones; approximately 98.5% were seen once. Germline V gives CDR1 LNHDA, CDR2 SQIVND (reference sequence). V dropped 0 bases and J dropped 0 bases, with 6 bases sitting between them. The CDR3 has 14 residues. The source is a man under 40 in good health. The sample consisted of naive CD4+ T cells sorted from blood. The sample's subset: CD45RA+ positively selected. The chain is built from TRBV19 and TRBJ2-7; D gene unclear. Here the CDR3 reads CASSIEWGSYEQYF. DNA for the CDR3: TGTGCCAGTAGTATAGAGTGGGGCTCCTACGAGCAGTACTTC.